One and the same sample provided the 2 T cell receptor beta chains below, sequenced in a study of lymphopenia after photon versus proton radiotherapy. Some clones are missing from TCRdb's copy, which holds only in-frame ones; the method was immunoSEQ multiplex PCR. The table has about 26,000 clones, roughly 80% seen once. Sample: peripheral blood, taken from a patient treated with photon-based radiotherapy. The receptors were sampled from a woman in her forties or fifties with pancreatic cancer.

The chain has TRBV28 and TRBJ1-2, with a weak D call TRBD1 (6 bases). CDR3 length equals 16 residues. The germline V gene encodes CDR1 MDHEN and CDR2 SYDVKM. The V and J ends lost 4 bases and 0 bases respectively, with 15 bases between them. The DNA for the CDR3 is TGTGCCAGCAGTTCCCAACCCAGGACAGCTAACTATGGCTACACCTTC. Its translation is CASSSQPRTANYGYTF.

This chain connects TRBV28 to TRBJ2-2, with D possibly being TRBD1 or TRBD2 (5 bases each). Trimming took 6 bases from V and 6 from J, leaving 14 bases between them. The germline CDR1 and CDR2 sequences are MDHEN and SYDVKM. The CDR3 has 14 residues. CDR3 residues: CASSPGSGPGELFF. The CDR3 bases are TGTGCCAGCAGCCCCGGGTCGGGGCCCGGGGAGCTGTTTTTT.